The 30 T cell receptor beta chains presented below share a single source sample, sequenced in a study of T cell changes during pregnancy in multiple sclerosis. Measured with immunoSEQ multiplex PCR; TCRdb has only the in-frame clones, and not every one. The table lists about 40,000 clones, 93% of them singletons. The material was CD4+ T cells from peripheral blood mononuclear cells, obtained in the first trimester of pregnancy. The receptors here all came from a female donor with multiple sclerosis, enrolled in a pregnancy study.

This clone was observed a single time. V gene TRBV18 combines with J gene TRBJ1-3; weak D call: TRBD1 (6 bases). The V gene's germline CDR1 is KGHSH and CDR2 LQKENI. The CDR3 is 17 residues long. The V end lost 0 bases, the J end lost 2 bases, and 14 bases lay between the germline ends. The CDR3 bases are TGTGCCAGCTCACCACCCGGGGGGGCTAGCCCTGGAAACACCATATATTTT. Encoded protein: CASSPPGGASPGNTIYF.

V is TRBV9 and J is TRBJ1-3, with D maybe TRBD1 (6 bases). Germline assignment: CDR1 SGDLS and CDR2 YYNGEE. V shed 4 bases and J shed 3 bases, with 11 bases lying between them. The CDR3 runs 14 residues. The CDR3 here is CASSQQGGGNTIYF. The DNA for the CDR3 is TGTGCCAGCAGCCAACAGGGTGGTGGAAACACCATATATTTT.

The rearrangement joins TRBV6-5 to TRBJ2-1; 11 nucleotides line up with TRBD2. The ends lost 7 bases at V and 5 bases at J; junction bases unmatched: 4. Germline V gene sequence: CDR1 MNHEY, CDR2 SVGAGI. This CDR3 is 14 amino acids long. The CDR3 spells CASNVAGGHNEQFF. The CDR3 DNA follows: TGTGCCAGCAACGTAGCGGGGGGGCACAATGAGCAGTTCTTC.

This chain uses TRBV5-1 with TRBJ2-3; 10 bases are a match to TRBD2. The CDR3 has 18 residues. Looked up from germline, CDR1 is SGHRS and CDR2 is YFSETQ. V trimming: 0 bases; J trimming: 2 bases; junction bases outside the gene matches: 9. CDR3 amino acids: CASSLARTSGEITDTQYF. The CDR3 coding sequence is TGCGCCAGCAGCTTGGCCAGGACTAGCGGAGAAATCACAGATACGCAGTATTTT.

This chain connects TRBV11-3 to TRBJ2-3, with TRBD2 matching over 10 bases. The CDR3 is made up of 16 amino acids. The V and J ends lost 5 bases and 4 bases, in that order; junction bases with no gene match: 9. CDR1 is SGHNT and CDR2 is YENEEA in the germline V gene. The CDR3 sequence: CASSPRTSGGADTQYF. The DNA of the CDR3 is TGTGCCAGCAGCCCCCGTACCAGCGGGGGGGCAGATACGCAGTATTTT.

This rearrangement joins TRBV19 to TRBJ1-6, with D tentatively TRBD1 (6 bases). The CDR3 totals 15 residues. V gave up 3 bases and J gave up 5 bases, with 11 bases separating them. CDR1 is LNHDA and CDR2 is SQIVND in the germline V gene (reference sequence). This chain's CDR3 is CASSMRTENNSPLHF. The DNA of the CDR3 is TGTGCCAGTAGTATGAGGACAGAAAATAATTCACCCCTCCACTTT.

The CDR3 is CASSPPQGKLFF. The CDR3 coding sequence is TGTGCCAGCAGCCCGCCGCAGGGAAAACTGTTTTTT. The V and J genes are TRBV11-2 and TRBJ1-4, with a possible D match to TRBD1 (5 bases). The CDR3 totals 12 residues. The V and J ends lost 5 bases and 10 bases respectively, with 11 bases between them. Germline CDR1 is SGHAT and CDR2 is FQNNGV.

This sequence joins TRBV6-1 and TRBJ1-5; possibly TRBD1 for D (6 bases). Germline CDR1 MNHNS, CDR2 SASEGT. This CDR3 is 13 amino acids long. The germline V and J ends were trimmed by 11 bases and 7 bases, with 18 bases remaining between them. CDR3 DNA sequence: TGTGCCGGTTCGAGGTTCAGGGGCCAGCCCCAGCATTTT. It specifies CAGSRFRGQPQHF.

The rearrangement uses TRBV27 and TRBJ2-1, with 9 bases that match TRBD1. The CDR3 loop spans 16 amino acids. V lost 2 bases and J lost 8; bases outside the gene matches: 10. Germline V gives CDR1 MNHEY, CDR2 SMNVEV (reference sequence). The CDR3 region has the DNA TGTGCCAGCAGTTTAAAGGGGACAGGGTGGAGGGATGAGCAGTTCTTC. It codes for CASSLKGTGWRDEQFF.

CDR3 region: CASSLYGLYQEKLFF. In DNA, the CDR3 is TGTGCCAGCAGTTTATATGGCCTTTACCAGGAAAAACTGTTTTTT. The rearrangement uses TRBV27 and TRBJ1-4; D gene unclear. Trimming cost V 1 base and J 8 bases, with 14 bases left between them. The CDR3 length is 15 residues. Germline CDR1 and CDR2: MNHEY and SMNVEV (reference sequence).

The chain uses TRBV4-2 and TRBJ2-1, with 10 bases matching TRBD2. Germline loops: CDR1 LGHNA, CDR2 YNFKEQ. V was pared by 1 base and J by 10 bases, with 10 bases of the junction left unmatched. The CDR3 has 16 residues. The CDR3 sequence: CASSQVGTSERAEQFF. As DNA, the CDR3 is TGTGCCAGCAGCCAAGTCGGGACTAGCGAAAGGGCAGAGCAGTTCTTC.

This rearrangement joins TRBV20-1 to TRBJ2-7, with a tentative D call TRBD2 (6 bases). CDR3 length equals 11 residues. V lost 7 bases, J lost 7 bases, and 14 bases lay in between. The germline V gene has CDR1 DFQATT and CDR2 SNEGSKA (reference sequence). The CDR3: CSVADGGEQYF. The CDR3 DNA reads as TGCAGTGTGGCTGATGGGGGGGAGCAGTACTTC.

The chain uses TRBV12-5 and TRBJ2-2; a possible D gene is TRBD1 (5 bases). The CDR3 extends over 14 amino acids. The V and J ends lost 0 bases and 7 bases respectively, with 9 bases between them. Germline V CDR1 and CDR2: LGHNT, FRNRAP. The CDR3 sequence: CASGLVLRGGELFF. The DNA of the CDR3 is TGTGCTAGTGGTTTGGTACTAAGGGGCGGGGAGCTGTTTTTT.

CDR3 loop: CASSPQRGTSGSTFYNEQFF. The CDR3 nucleotides are TGTGCCAGCAGCCCCCAGAGGGGGACTAGCGGGAGTACCTTTTACAATGAGCAGTTCTTC. The rearrangement joins TRBV9 to TRBJ2-1; TRBD2 agrees at 14 bases. With 4 bases clipped from V and 4 bases from J, the junction kept 16 bases outside the gene matches. Germline V lookup: CDR1 SGDLS, CDR2 YYNGEE. The CDR3 runs to 20 residues. The variable domain in full, with the rest retrieved from reference TRBV9 and TRBJ2-1, is DSGVTQTPKHLITATGQRVTLRCSPRSGDLSVYWYQQSLDQGLQFLIQYYNGEERAKGNILERFSAQQFPDLHSELNLSSLELGDSALYFCASSPQRGTSGSTFYNEQFFGPGTRLTVL.

This clone was counted between two and nine times. V usage is TRBV7-9 and J usage is TRBJ2-1; D gene uncertain. Trimming removed 5 bases at V and 2 bases at J, with 4 bases between. From germline, CDR1 is SEHNR and CDR2 FQNEAQ (reference sequence). The CDR3 runs to 12 residues. CDR3 sequence: CASSSPYNEQFF. In DNA form, the CDR3 reads TGTGCCAGCAGCAGCCCCTACAATGAGCAGTTCTTC. Supplemented by reference TRBV7-9 and TRBJ2-1, the full variable domain reads DTGVSQNPRHKITKRGQNVTFRCDPISEHNRLYWYRQTLGQGPEFLTYFQNEAQLEKSRLLSDRFSAERPKGSFSTLEIQRTEQGDSAMYLCASSSPYNEQFFGPGTRLTVL.

V and J are TRBV2 and TRBJ2-1; 10 positions agree with TRBD1. This CDR3 has 12 residues. V shed 9 bases, J shed 5 bases, and the junction held 1 base outside the gene matches. Germline assignment: CDR1 SNHLY and CDR2 FYNNEI. CDR3 bases: TGTGCCAGGGGACAGGGGAACAATGAGCAGTTCTTC. Translated: CARGQGNNEQFF.

The gene calls are TRBV7-2 and TRBJ1-4; 8 bases are a match to TRBD1. This CDR3 has 14 amino acids. The V segment lost 4 bases and the J segment 5 bases; nucleotides outside the gene matches: 3. Germline-derived CDR1 and CDR2 are SGHTA and FQGNSA. CDR3 bases: TGTGCCAGCAGCTGGAGACAGGGGAATGAAAAACTGTTTTTT. This encodes CASSWRQGNEKLFF.

The J gene is TRBJ1-1, the V gene TRBV7-9; TRBD1 matches at 7 bases. The CDR3 is 14 amino acids. CDR1 is SEHNR and CDR2 is FQNEAQ in the germline V gene (reference sequence). V was pared by 6 bases and J by 1 base, with 5 bases of the junction left unmatched. CDR3 protein: CASRRDRANTEAFF. The CDR3 DNA sequence: TGTGCCAGCAGACGAGACAGGGCGAACACTGAAGCTTTCTTT.

The CDR3, as DNA: TGTGCCAGCATGTACAGCGGCATTGCTAACTATGGCTACACCTTC. Encoded protein: CASMYSGIANYGYTF. J is TRBJ1-2 and V is TRBV6-6; the D is unclear. V lost 7 bases and J 0 bases, leaving 15 bases between the germline ends. CDR1 is MNHNY, CDR2 SVGAGI, per germline (reference sequence). This CDR3 is 15 amino acids long.

This chain connects TRBV2 to TRBJ1-5; the match to TRBD1 covers 10 bases. Trimming took 6 bases from V and 6 from J; bases not matched to a gene: 11. Germline CDR1 SNHLY, CDR2 FYNNEI. The CDR3 sequence is 16 residues long. CDR3 sequence (DNA): TGTGCCAGCAGAGACCCGGGACAGGGGATTTCTCAGCCCCAGCATTTT. This encodes CASRDPGQGISQPQHF.

As regards this clone: The sample has other DNA sequences that encode this CDR3 too. The genes are TRBV11-3 and TRBJ2-1; the match to TRBD2 covers 7 bases. The CDR3 has 15 amino acids. V trimming: 1 base; J trimming: 6 bases; junction bases outside the gene matches: 6. Germline lookup yields CDR1 SGHNT and CDR2 YENEEA. Here the CDR3 DNA reads TGTGCCAGCAGCTTAGGACTAGCCGGAAGCAATGAGCAGTTCTTC. Its protein product is CASSLGLAGSNEQFF.

The gene calls are TRBV27 and TRBJ2-1, with TRBD2 matching 9 bases. The CDR3 spans 16 residues. Germline CDR1 is MNHEY and CDR2 is SMNVEV (reference sequence). Trimming took 8 bases from V and 4 from J; bases not matched to a gene: 12. In DNA form, the CDR3 reads TGTGCCAGCCGGAACCTTAGCGGGAGTCGGTACAATGAGCAGTTCTTC. Protein product: CASRNLSGSRYNEQFF.

The chain combines TRBV7-6 with TRBJ2-5; 8 positions match TRBD2. CDR1 SGHVS and CDR2 FNYEAQ come from the germline V gene. V was clipped by 0 bases and J by 5 bases; unmatched bases: 8. The CDR3 has 16 residues. The CDR3 coding sequence is TGTGCCAGCAGCTTAGCGGGCGGGGGGCGAAGGGAGACCCAGTACTTC. It yields the protein CASSLAGGGRRETQYF. The full variable domain, its missing parts supplied by reference TRBV7-6 and TRBJ2-5, is GAGVSQSPRYKVTKRGQDVALRCDPISGHVSLYWYRQALGQGPEFLTYFNYEAQQDKSGLPNDRFSAERPEGSISTLTIQRTEQRDSAMYRCASSLAGGGRRETQYFGPGTRLLVL.

The rearrangement links TRBV2 to TRBJ2-2; tentatively, D is TRBD1 (5 bases). This CDR3 contains 14 residues. V shed 7 bases and J shed 0 bases, with 9 bases lying between them. Germline values: CDR1 SNHLY, CDR2 FYNNEI. CDR3 DNA sequence: TGTGCCAGCATGCGACAGACGAACACCGGGGAGCTGTTTTTT. It specifies CASMRQTNTGELFF.

CDR3 bases: TGCGCCAGCAGCCAAGATGAGAGGCAAGCTTTCTTT. This sequence encodes CASSQDERQAFF. The chain combines TRBV4-3 with TRBJ1-1, with D unclear. Germline V gives CDR1 LGHNA, CDR2 YSLEER. This CDR3 has 12 amino acids. With 0 bases removed from V and 9 bases from J, the gap between germline ends came to 8 bases.

The count of this clone is one. The V call is TRBV5-4, the J call TRBJ2-1; 8 nucleotides align to TRBD1. V lost 4 bases and J lost 8; bases outside the gene matches: 8. The CDR3 has 14 amino acids. The V gene's germline CDR1 is SGHNT and CDR2 YYREEE (reference sequence). The CDR3 DNA follows: TGTGCCAGCAGCAAAACAGGGGGTTTCTATGAGCAGTTCTTC. Encoded protein: CASSKTGGFYEQFF.

This clone turned up a few times. The chain combines TRBV7-9 with TRBJ1-1; D is ambiguous. CDR1 and CDR2 (germline): SEHNR, FQNEAQ (reference sequence). V gave up 6 bases and J gave up 10 bases, with 18 bases separating them. The CDR3 covers 13 residues. Here the CDR3 reads CASSERGSLRAFF. CDR3 nucleotide sequence: TGTGCCAGCAGTGAGAGAGGGAGTCTCCGAGCTTTCTTT.

The genes are TRBV5-4 and TRBJ2-5, with 13 bases matching TRBD2. J gave up 4 bases and V 1 base, and 4 bases lay outside the gene matches. The length of the CDR3 is 16 residues. The germline gives CDR1 SGHNT, CDR2 YYREEE (reference sequence). CDR3 sequence (DNA): TGTGCCAGCAGCTTGCCCACTAGCGGGGGGGCAGAGACCCAGTACTTC. It translates to CASSLPTSGGAETQYF.

The chain couples TRBV4-1 to TRBJ2-3, with 7 positions matching TRBD2. The germline gives CDR1 MGHRA, CDR2 YSYEKL. The J segment lost 6 bases and the V segment lost 1 base, leaving 10 bases of the junction unmatched. The CDR3 spans 16 residues. CDR3 sequence (DNA): TGCGCCAGCAGCCAAGCCGAGGGAGGGCGAGCGGATACGCAGTATTTT. This encodes CASSQAEGGRADTQYF.

This chain joins TRBV18 and TRBJ2-1, with D maybe TRBD1 (5 bases). The V end was cut by 2 bases, the J end by 5 bases, with 16 bases between. The CDR3 spans 16 residues. The germline gives CDR1 KGHSH, CDR2 LQKENI. The CDR3 region is CASSPYSGIINNEQFF. The CDR3 DNA reads as TGTGCCAGCTCACCATATTCAGGGATTATTAACAATGAGCAGTTCTTC.